Following are 9 T cell receptor beta chains from one sample sequenced in a study of blood T cell repertoires in COVID-19. The protocol was immunoSEQ multiplex PCR, while the TCRdb copy is restricted to in-frame clones and leaves out a portion. Of approximately 150,000 clones in the sample, more than 75% were seen once. Specimen: peripheral blood. These receptor sequences come from a woman aged 45-60 years with active or convalescent COVID-19.

The chain recombines TRBV3-1 (or the pseudogene TRBV3-2) with TRBJ2-7; tentatively, D is TRBD2 (5 bases). V was trimmed by 2 bases and J by 4 bases, leaving 12 bases between them. The CDR3 has 14 amino acids. Germline lookup yields CDR1 LGHDT and CDR2 YNNKEL (reference sequence). CDR3 residues: CASSQRGVGYEQYF. CDR3 nucleotide sequence: TGTGCCAGCAGCCAACGGGGAGTAGGTTACGAGCAGTACTTC.

The J gene is TRBJ1-4, the V gene TRBV19, with D perhaps TRBD1 (5 bases). The CDR3 length is 15 residues. V lost 7 bases and J 3 bases, leaving 15 bases between the germline ends. Germline CDR1 LNHDA, CDR2 SQIVND (reference sequence). In DNA form, the CDR3 reads TGTGCCAGTAAAGACTTGGGGGGGGCTAATGAAAAACTGTTTTTT. It codes for CASKDLGGANEKLFF.

The V gene is TRBV19, the J gene TRBJ1-5; maybe TRBD1 (6 bases). The CDR3 is made up of 18 amino acids. In germline, CDR1 is LNHDA, CDR2 SQIVND (reference sequence). Between the trimmed V and J ends, which lost 3 bases and 6 bases, there was a span of 24 bases. CDR3 residues: CASSINPRGRGSGQPQHF. The CDR3 DNA reads TGTGCCAGTAGTATCAATCCCAGGGGACGGGGATCGGGTCAGCCCCAGCATTTT.

A few counts support this clone. The rearrangement joins TRBV4-1 to TRBJ1-6; possibly TRBD1 for D (6 bases). The CDR3 is 14 amino acids. The ends were cut back, 1 base at V and 7 bases at J, with 8 bases in the middle. Germline V gene lookup returns CDR1 MGHRA and CDR2 YSYEKL. Written as DNA, the CDR3 is TGCGCCAGCAGCCAAGTTACAGGGAATTCACCCCTCCACTTT. It codes for CASSQVTGNSPLHF.

The V call is TRBV5-4, the J call TRBJ2-5, with D maybe TRBD1 (6 bases). Germline CDR1 reads SGHNT; CDR2 reads YYREEE (reference sequence). V shed 4 bases and J shed 5 bases, with 15 bases lying between them. The CDR3 loop spans 14 amino acids. The CDR3 here is CASSLIQGPETQYF. CDR3 bases: TGTGCCAGCAGCCTTATACAGGGCCCGGAGACCCAGTACTTC.

The gene calls are TRBV7-2 and TRBJ2-3, with TRBD1 identical over 9 bases. V lost 5 bases to trimming and J lost 5 bases; unmatched junction nucleotides: 11. Germline V lookup: CDR1 SGHTA, CDR2 FQGNSA. The CDR3 loop spans 16 amino acids. The CDR3 loop is CASSLGTGRQRDTQYF. The DNA for the CDR3 is TGTGCCAGCAGCCTCGGGACAGGGCGGCAAAGAGATACGCAGTATTTT.

The chain uses TRBV5-6 and TRBJ2-3; TRBD1 is a possible D gene (5 bases). Trimming pared 2 bases from V and 3 bases from J, leaving 13 bases between. The CDR3 runs 15 residues. Germline V gene sequence: CDR1 SGHDT, CDR2 YYEEEE. The CDR3 DNA sequence: TGTGCCAGCAGCTTCGCCGATAGGGGAACAGATACGCAGTATTTT. Its protein product is CASSFADRGTDTQYF.

The chain recombines TRBV6-2 or TRBV6-3 with TRBJ2-7, with 12 bases aligning to TRBD2. The CDR3 consists of 16 residues. The V gene end was trimmed by 2 bases and the J gene end by 5 bases; junction bases not matched to a gene: 7. CDR1 MNHEY and CDR2 SVGEGT come from the germline V gene. The CDR3 is CASSYQTSGRSHEQYF. CDR3 bases: TGTGCCAGCAGTTACCAGACTAGCGGGAGATCCCACGAGCAGTACTTC.

The rearrangement uses TRBV3-1 (or the pseudogene TRBV3-2) and TRBJ1-3, with D possibly matching TRBD1 (6 bases). Between the trimmed V and J ends, which lost 4 bases and 4 bases, there was a span of 17 bases. The germline V gene has CDR1 LGHDT and CDR2 YNNKEL (reference sequence). The CDR3 length is 16 residues. The CDR3 here is CASSLQDRWRGNTIYF. The CDR3 DNA reads as TGTGCCAGCAGCCTCCAGGACAGATGGAGGGGAAACACCATATATTTT.